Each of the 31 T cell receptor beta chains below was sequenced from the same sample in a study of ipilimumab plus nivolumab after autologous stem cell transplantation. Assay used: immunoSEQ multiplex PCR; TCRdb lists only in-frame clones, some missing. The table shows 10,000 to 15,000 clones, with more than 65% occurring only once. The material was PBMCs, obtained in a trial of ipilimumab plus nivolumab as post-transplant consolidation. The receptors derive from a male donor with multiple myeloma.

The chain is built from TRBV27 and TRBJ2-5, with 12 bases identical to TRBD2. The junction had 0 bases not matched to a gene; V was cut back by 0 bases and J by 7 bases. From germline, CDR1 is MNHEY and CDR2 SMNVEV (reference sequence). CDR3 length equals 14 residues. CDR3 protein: CASSLSLAGGTQYF. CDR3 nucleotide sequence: TGTGCCAGCAGTTTATCACTAGCGGGGGGGACCCAGTACTTC.

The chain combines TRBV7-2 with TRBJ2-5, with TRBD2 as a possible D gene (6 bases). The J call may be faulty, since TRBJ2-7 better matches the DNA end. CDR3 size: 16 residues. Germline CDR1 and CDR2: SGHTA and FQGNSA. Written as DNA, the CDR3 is TGTGCCAGCAGCCCCGGGTTACGGGGGACCACCTACGAGCAGTACTTC. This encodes CASSPGLRGTTYEQYF.

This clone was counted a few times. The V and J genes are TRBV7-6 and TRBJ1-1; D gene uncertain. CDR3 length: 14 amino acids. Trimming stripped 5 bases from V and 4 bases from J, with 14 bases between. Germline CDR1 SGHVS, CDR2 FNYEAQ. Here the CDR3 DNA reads TGTGCCAGCAGCCCCCACCCTAGTGGCACTGAAGCTTTCTTT. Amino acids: CASSPHPSGTEAFF.

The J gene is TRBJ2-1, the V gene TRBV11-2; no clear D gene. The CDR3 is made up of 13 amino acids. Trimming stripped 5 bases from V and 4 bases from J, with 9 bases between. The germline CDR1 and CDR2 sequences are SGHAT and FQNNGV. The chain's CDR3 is CASSPRQYNEQFF. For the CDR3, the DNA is TGTGCCAGCAGCCCACGACAATACAATGAGCAGTTCTTC.

The CDR3 loop is CASISAGRFYGYTF. CDR3 nucleotides: TGTGCCAGCATTTCGGCAGGGAGATTTTATGGCTACACCTTC. The chain recombines TRBV28 with TRBJ1-2; TRBD1 might be the D (5 bases). Germline CDR1 and CDR2: MDHEN and SYDVKM. Trimming removed 7 bases from V and 5 bases from J, with 17 bases in between. The CDR3 loop spans 14 amino acids.

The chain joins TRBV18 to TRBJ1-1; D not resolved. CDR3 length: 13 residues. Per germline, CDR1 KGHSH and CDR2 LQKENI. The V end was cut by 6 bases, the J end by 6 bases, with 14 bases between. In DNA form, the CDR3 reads TGTGCCAGCTCTCTCTCGGGTGAGGCTGAAGCTTTCTTT. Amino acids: CASSLSGEAEAFF.

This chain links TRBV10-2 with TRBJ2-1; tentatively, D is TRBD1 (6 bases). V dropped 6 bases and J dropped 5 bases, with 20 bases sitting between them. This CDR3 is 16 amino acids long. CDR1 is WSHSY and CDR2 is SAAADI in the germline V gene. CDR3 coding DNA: TGCGCCAGCAGGGAACTACAGGGAGTGGTAAACAATGAGCAGTTCTTC. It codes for CASRELQGVVNNEQFF.

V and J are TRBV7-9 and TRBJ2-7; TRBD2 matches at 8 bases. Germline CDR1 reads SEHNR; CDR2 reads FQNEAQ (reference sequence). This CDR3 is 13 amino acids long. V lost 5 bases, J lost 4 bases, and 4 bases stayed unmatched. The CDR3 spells CASSSGGPYEQYF. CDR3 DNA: TGTGCCAGCAGCAGCGGGGGTCCGTACGAGCAGTACTTC. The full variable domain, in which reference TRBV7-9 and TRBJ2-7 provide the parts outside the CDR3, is DTGVSQNPRHKITKRGQNVTFRCDPISEHNRLYWYRQTLGQGPEFLTYFQNEAQLEKSRLLSDRFSAERPKGSFSTLEIQRTEQGDSAMYLCASSSGGPYEQYFGPGTRLTVT.

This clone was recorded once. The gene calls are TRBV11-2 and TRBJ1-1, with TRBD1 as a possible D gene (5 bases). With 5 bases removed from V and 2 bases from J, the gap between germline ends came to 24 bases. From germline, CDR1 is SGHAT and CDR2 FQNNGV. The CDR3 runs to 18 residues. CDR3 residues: CASSATPLTRDENTEAFF. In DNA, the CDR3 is TGTGCCAGCAGCGCGACCCCCCTGACCAGGGATGAAAACACTGAAGCTTTCTTT.

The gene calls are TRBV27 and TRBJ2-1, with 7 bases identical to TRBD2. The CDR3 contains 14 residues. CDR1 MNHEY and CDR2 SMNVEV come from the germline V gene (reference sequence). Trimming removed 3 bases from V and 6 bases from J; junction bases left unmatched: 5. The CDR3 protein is CASSFTGGVNEQFF. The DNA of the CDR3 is TGTGCCAGCAGTTTCACGGGGGGAGTCAATGAGCAGTTCTTC.

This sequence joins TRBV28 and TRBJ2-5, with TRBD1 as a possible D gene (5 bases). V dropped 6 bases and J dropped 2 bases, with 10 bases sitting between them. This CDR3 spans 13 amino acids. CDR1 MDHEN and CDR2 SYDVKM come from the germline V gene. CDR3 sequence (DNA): TGTGCCAGCAGGACAGCGACGCAAGAGACCCAGTACTTC. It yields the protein CASRTATQETQYF.

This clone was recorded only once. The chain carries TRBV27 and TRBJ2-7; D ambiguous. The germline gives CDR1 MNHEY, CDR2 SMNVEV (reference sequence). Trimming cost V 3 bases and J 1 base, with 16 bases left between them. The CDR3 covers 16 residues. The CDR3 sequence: CASSFSPASTSYEQYF. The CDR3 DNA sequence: TGTGCCAGCAGTTTTAGCCCGGCCTCCACATCCTACGAGCAGTACTTC.

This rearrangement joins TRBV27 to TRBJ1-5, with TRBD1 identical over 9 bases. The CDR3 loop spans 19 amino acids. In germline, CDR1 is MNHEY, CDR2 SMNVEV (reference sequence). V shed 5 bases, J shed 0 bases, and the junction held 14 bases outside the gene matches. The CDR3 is CASSPSRDRAYYSNQPQHF. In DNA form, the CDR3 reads TGTGCCAGCAGTCCAAGCCGGGACAGGGCATATTATAGCAATCAGCCCCAGCATTTT.

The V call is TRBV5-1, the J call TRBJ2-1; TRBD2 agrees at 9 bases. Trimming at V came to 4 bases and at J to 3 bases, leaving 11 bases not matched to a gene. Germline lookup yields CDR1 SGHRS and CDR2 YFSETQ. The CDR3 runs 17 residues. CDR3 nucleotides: TGCGCCAGCAGCCCCCCAAGAGCGGGGGGTTTCTACAATGAGCAGTTCTTC. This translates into CASSPPRAGGFYNEQFF.

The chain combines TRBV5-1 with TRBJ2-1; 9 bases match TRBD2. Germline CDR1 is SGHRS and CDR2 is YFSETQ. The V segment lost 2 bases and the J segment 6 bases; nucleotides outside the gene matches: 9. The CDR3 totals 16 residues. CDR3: CASSFLAGASLNEQFF. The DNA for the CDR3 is TGCGCCAGCAGCTTTTTAGCGGGGGCCTCCCTCAATGAGCAGTTCTTC.

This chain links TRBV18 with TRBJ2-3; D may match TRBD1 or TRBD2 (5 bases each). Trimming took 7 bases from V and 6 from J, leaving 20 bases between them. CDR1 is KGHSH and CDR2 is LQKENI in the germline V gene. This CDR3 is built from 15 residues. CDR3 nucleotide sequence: TGTGCCAGCTTAAACCGGGACGGGGAAAGGGATACGCAGTATTTT. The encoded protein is CASLNRDGERDTQYF. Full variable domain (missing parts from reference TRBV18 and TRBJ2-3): NAGVMQNPRHLVRRRGQEARLRCSPMKGHSHVYWYRQLPEEGLKFMVYLQKENIIDESGMPKERFSAEFPKEGPSILRIQQVVRGDSAAYFCASLNRDGERDTQYFGPGTRLTVL.

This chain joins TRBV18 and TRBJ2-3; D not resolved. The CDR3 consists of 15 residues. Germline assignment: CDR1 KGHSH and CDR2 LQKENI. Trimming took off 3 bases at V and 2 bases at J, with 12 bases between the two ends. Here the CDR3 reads CASSPTGMLTDTQYF. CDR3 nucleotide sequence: TGTGCCAGCTCACCGACCGGCATGCTCACAGATACGCAGTATTTT.

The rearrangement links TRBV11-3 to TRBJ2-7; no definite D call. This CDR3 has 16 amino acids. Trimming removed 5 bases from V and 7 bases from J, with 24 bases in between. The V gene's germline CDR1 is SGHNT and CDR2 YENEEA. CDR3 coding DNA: TGTGCCAGCAGCCTAAGGAGTGGGTCCTCCCCTGGAGAGCAGTACTTC. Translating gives CASSLRSGSSPGEQYF.

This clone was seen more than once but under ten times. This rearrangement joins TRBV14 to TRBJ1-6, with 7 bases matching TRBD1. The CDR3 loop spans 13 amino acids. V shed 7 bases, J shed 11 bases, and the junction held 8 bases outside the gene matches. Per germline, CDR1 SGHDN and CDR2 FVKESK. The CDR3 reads CASTTGVGTPLHF. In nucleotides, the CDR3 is TGTGCCAGCACCACAGGGGTTGGGACACCCCTCCACTTT.

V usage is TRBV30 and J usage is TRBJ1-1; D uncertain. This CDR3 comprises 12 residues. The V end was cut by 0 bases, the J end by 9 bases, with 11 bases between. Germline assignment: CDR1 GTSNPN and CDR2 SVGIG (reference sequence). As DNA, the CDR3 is TGTGCCTGGAGTGTACCAGGTCGGAAAGCTTTCTTT. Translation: CAWSVPGRKAFF.

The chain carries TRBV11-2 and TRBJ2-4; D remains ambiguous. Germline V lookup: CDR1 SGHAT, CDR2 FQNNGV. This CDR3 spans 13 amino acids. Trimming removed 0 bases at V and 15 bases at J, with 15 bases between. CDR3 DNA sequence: TGTGCCAGCAGCTTAGAGCTGGGCTCCGCTGTGTACTTC. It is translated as CASSLELGSAVYF.

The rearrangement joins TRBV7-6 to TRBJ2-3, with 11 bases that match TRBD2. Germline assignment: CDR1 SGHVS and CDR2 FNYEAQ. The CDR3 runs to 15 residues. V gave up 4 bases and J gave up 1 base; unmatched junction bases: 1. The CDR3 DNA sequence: TGTGCCAGCAGCTCGGGACTAGCGGGCACAGATACGCAGTATTTT. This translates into CASSSGLAGTDTQYF.

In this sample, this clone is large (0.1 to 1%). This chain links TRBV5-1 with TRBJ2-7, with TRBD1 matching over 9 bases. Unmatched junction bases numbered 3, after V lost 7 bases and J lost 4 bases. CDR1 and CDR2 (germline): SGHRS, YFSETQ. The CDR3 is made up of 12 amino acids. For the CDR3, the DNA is TGCGCCAGCCAGGGACAGGGTTACGAGCAGTACTTC. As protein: CASQGQGYEQYF.

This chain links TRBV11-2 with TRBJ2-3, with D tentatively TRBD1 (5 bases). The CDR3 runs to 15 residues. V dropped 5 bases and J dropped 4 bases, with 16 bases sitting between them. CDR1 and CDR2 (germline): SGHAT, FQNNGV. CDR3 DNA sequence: TGTGCCAGCAGCCAAATCGCAGGGTCCGCAGATACGCAGTATTTT. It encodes CASSQIAGSADTQYF.

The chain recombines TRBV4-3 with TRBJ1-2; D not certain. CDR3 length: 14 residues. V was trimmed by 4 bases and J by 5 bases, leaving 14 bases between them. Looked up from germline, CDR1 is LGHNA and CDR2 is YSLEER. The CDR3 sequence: CASSLERAEYGYTF. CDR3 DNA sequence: TGCGCCAGCAGCCTGGAGCGGGCTGAATATGGCTACACCTTC.

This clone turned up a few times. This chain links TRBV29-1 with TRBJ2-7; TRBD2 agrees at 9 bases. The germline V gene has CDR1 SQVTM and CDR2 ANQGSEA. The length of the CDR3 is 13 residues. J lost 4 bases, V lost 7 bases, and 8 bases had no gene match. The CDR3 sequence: CSAAGGGRYEQYF. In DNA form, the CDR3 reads TGCAGCGCCGCGGGGGGGGGCCGGTACGAGCAGTACTTC.

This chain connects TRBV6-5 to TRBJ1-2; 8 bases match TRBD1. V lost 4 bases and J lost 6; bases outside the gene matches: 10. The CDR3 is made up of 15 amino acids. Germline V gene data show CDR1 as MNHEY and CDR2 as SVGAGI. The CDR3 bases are TGTGCCAGCAGTTTCGCCGACAGGGGCTGGGATGGCTACACCTTC. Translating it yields CASSFADRGWDGYTF.

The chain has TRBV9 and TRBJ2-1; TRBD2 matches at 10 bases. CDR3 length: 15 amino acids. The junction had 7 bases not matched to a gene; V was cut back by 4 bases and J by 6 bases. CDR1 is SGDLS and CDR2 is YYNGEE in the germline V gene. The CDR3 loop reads CASSPRTSGLNEQFF. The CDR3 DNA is TGTGCCAGCAGCCCTCGGACTAGCGGCCTCAATGAGCAGTTCTTC.

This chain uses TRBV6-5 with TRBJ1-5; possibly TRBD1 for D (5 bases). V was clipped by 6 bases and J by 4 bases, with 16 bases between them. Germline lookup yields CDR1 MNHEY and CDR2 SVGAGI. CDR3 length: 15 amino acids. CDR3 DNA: TGTGCCAGCAGGAACCGGGACGGACCTAATCAGCCCCAGCATTTT. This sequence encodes CASRNRDGPNQPQHF.

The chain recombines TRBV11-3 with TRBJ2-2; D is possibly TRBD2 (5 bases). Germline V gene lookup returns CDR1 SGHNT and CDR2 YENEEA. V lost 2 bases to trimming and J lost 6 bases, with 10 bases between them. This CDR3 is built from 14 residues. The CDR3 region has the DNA TGTGCCAGCAGCTTATCCCTAGCTTCCGGGGAGCTGTTTTTT. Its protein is CASSLSLASGELFF.

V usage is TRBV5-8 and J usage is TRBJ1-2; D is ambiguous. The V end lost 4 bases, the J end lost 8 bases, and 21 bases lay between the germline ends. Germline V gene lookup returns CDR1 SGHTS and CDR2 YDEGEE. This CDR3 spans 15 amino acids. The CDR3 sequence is CASSPRPLGVRGYTF. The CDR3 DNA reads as TGTGCCAGCAGCCCTCGCCCATTAGGAGTTAGGGGCTACACCTTC.